A single sample is the source of the 17 T cell receptor beta chains below, sequenced in a study of OX40 agonist ivuxolimab in advanced cancers. TCRdb's table, derived via immunoSEQ multiplex PCR, lists solely in-frame clones and lacks some. The sample contains approximately 16,000 clones, around nine tenths of which appear only once. The sequencing used CD4+ or CD8+ T cells sorted from blood, collected in a trial of the OX40 agonist ivuxolimab. The source is an adult with an advanced solid tumor such as melanoma, head and neck, liver or kidney cancer.

This chain uses TRBV19 with TRBJ2-7; D possibly corresponds to TRBD2 (6 bases). Germline values: CDR1 LNHDA, CDR2 SQIVND (reference sequence). V lost 5 bases to trimming and J lost 6 bases, with 20 bases between them. The CDR3 spans 15 residues. The CDR3 coding sequence is TGTGCCAGTAGTGGGGGGAATATCCCTAGCAGCGAGCAGTACTTC. Protein: CASSGGNIPSSEQYF.

The chain couples TRBV7-2 to TRBJ2-7; 14 bases are shared with TRBD2. Germline V gene sequence: CDR1 SGHTA, CDR2 FQGNSA. CDR3 length: 16 amino acids. Trimming cost V 5 bases and J 5 bases; bases outside gene matches: 8. The CDR3 region has the DNA TGTGCCAGCAGCGCTCGGACTAGCGGGAGGAGGGACGAGCAGTACTTC. This sequence encodes CASSARTSGRRDEQYF.

CDR3 DNA: TGTGCCAGCACCTACGAGCAGTACTTC. Its protein product is CASTYEQYF. The chain links TRBV21-1 to TRBJ2-7. TRBV21-1 corresponds to a pseudogene. This CDR3 spans 9 amino acids.

CDR3 nucleotides: TGTGCCAGCAGTGTTGCCCGGGGTGGAGAAAAACTGTTTTTT. Residues: CASSVARGGEKLFF. The genes are TRBV2 and TRBJ1-4; D is undetermined. This CDR3 region has 14 residues. Germline CDR1 SNHLY, CDR2 FYNNEI. Trimming cost V 4 bases and J 8 bases, with 14 bases left between them. Complete variable domain (other parts from reference TRBV2 and TRBJ1-4): EPEVTQTPSHQVTQMGQEVILRCVPISNHLYFYWYRQILGQKVEFLVSFYNNEISEKSEIFDDQFSVERPDGSNFTLKIRSTKLEDSAMYFCASSVARGGEKLFFGSGTQLSVL.

V gene TRBV6-1 combines with J gene TRBJ1-5, with unresolved D. The CDR3 sequence is 15 residues long. Trimming shortened V by 7 bases and J by 2 bases, and 15 bases separated the two germline ends. Per germline, CDR1 MNHNS and CDR2 SASEGT. The CDR3 protein is CASTKIGGGNQPQHF. For the CDR3, the DNA is TGTGCCAGCACAAAAATTGGCGGTGGCAATCAGCCCCAGCATTTT.

This chain uses TRBV7-8 with TRBJ1-6; 7 nucleotides agree with TRBD1. The CDR3 runs to 15 residues. The germline CDR1 and CDR2 sequences are SGHVS and FQNEAQ. Trimming took 3 bases from V and 7 from J; bases not matched to a gene: 6. CDR3: CASSFTDRVNSPLHF. The DNA of the CDR3 is TGTGCCAGCAGCTTTACCGACAGGGTCAATTCACCCCTCCACTTT. Using reference TRBV7-8 and TRBJ1-6 for the parts outside the CDR3, the full variable domain is GAGVSQSPRYKVAKRGQDVALRCDPISGHVSLFWYQQALGQGPEFLTYFQNEAQLDKSGLPSDRFFAERPEGSVSTLKIQRTQQEDSAVYLCASSFTDRVNSPLHFGNGTRLTVT.

The rearrangement links TRBV5-6 to TRBJ1-6; D is undetermined. Germline loops: CDR1 SGHDT, CDR2 YYEEEE. Trimming took 1 base from V and 7 from J, leaving 9 bases between them. CDR3 length: 14 amino acids. CDR3 in DNA: TGTGCCAGCAGCTTGCGGGTCGTAAATTCACCCCTCCACTTT. Translating gives CASSLRVVNSPLHF.

This clone has a handful of counts. CDR3 loop: CASSEFGEGPTDTQYF. CDR3 DNA sequence: TGTGCCAGCAGCGAGTTCGGAGAGGGCCCCACAGATACGCAGTATTTT. This sequence joins TRBV9 and TRBJ2-3, with TRBD2 as a possible D gene (5 bases). The germline V and J ends were trimmed by 3 bases and 2 bases, with 16 bases remaining between them. This CDR3 comprises 16 residues. CDR1 SGDLS and CDR2 YYNGEE come from the germline V gene.

This chain connects TRBV27 to TRBJ2-7; D might be TRBD1 (6 bases). This CDR3 has 15 residues. The V and J ends lost 4 bases and 0 bases respectively, with 13 bases between them. Germline assignment: CDR1 MNHEY and CDR2 SMNVEV (reference sequence). The CDR3 DNA reads TGTGCCAGCAGTTCGACAGGCTGGGACTCCTACGAGCAGTACTTC. Protein sequence: CASSSTGWDSYEQYF.

This clone was seen a handful of times. This chain connects TRBV27 to TRBJ2-3; D is unclear. CDR3 size: 11 residues. With 8 bases removed from V and 0 bases from J, the gap between germline ends came to 3 bases. Germline V gene sequence: CDR1 MNHEY, CDR2 SMNVEV (reference sequence). As DNA, the CDR3 is TGTGCCAGCCATAGCACAGATACGCAGTATTTT. Its translation: CASHSTDTQYF.

The rearrangement uses TRBV18 and TRBJ1-1, with D maybe TRBD1 (6 bases). Trimming took off 7 bases at V and 4 bases at J, with 13 bases between the two ends. CDR1 KGHSH and CDR2 LQKENI come from the germline V gene. The CDR3 contains 13 residues. The CDR3 DNA follows: TGTGCCAGCTTCCAGGGGAGGAGCACTGAAGCTTTCTTT. Translation gives CASFQGRSTEAFF.

The J gene is TRBJ1-2, the V gene TRBV7-2; D is uncertain. The CDR3 loop spans 14 amino acids. The ends were cut back, 2 bases at V and 2 bases at J, with 9 bases in the middle. Germline V gene lookup returns CDR1 SGHTA and CDR2 FQGNSA. CDR3 protein: CASSLLPNNYGYTF. CDR3 nucleotides: TGTGCCAGCAGCTTATTGCCAAACAACTATGGCTACACCTTC.

V gene TRBV7-9 combines with J gene TRBJ2-4, with D perhaps matching TRBD1 (5 bases). V lost 6 bases to trimming and J lost 0 bases, with 15 bases between them. This CDR3 contains 16 residues. In germline, CDR1 is SEHNR, CDR2 FQNEAQ (reference sequence). CDR3 amino acids: CASRMTEDLAKNIQYF. CDR3 in DNA: TGTGCCAGCAGGATGACAGAAGATCTAGCCAAAAACATTCAGTACTTC.

V usage is TRBV7-2 and J usage is TRBJ1-4; 9 nucleotides agree with TRBD1. V shed 0 bases and J 8 bases; nucleotides not matched to a gene: 7. The CDR3 covers 16 residues. CDR1 SGHTA and CDR2 FQGNSA come from the germline V gene. CDR3 residues: CASSLASGTGREKLFF. CDR3 nucleotides: TGTGCCAGCAGCTTAGCCTCCGGGACAGGGAGGGAAAAACTGTTTTTT.

V gene TRBV7-9 combines with J gene TRBJ1-2, with a weak D call TRBD1 (6 bases). Germline V CDR1 and CDR2: SEHNR, FQNEAQ (reference sequence). CDR3 length: 15 amino acids. Trimming removed 4 bases from V and 6 bases from J, with 18 bases in between. CDR3 coding DNA: TGTGCCAGCAGCTACTCGGATGGGGACACAGATGGCTACACCTTC. Protein sequence: CASSYSDGDTDGYTF.

This clone was counted between two and nine times. V gene TRBV14 combines with J gene TRBJ2-5; D may be TRBD1 (5 bases). The V gene's germline CDR1 is SGHDN and CDR2 FVKESK. Trimming took 5 bases from V and 4 from J, leaving 14 bases between them. The CDR3 length is 14 residues. CDR3 protein: CASSFLGQGETQYF. The CDR3 region has the DNA TGTGCCAGCAGCTTCCTAGGACAAGGAGAGACCCAGTACTTC.

This clone has a single count. The V call is TRBV10-1, the J call TRBJ2-2; D is unclear. The ends were cut back, 4 bases at V and 5 bases at J, with 8 bases in the middle. This CDR3 is built from 13 residues. Germline CDR1 and CDR2: WNHNN and SYGVQD (reference sequence). CDR3 amino acids: CASSGAGTGELFF. CDR3 bases: TGCGCCAGCAGTGGAGCCGGAACCGGGGAGCTGTTTTTT.